The rows below give T cell receptor beta chains drawn from one sample of a study of T cell responses to AZD1222 COVID-19 vaccine. Sequencing was performed with immunoSEQ multiplex PCR; in TCRdb, only in-frame clones are kept and a portion is missing. The sample records under 200,000 clones, about nine tenths being singletons. The sequenced sample was peripheral blood, obtained on day 0 of AZD1222 vaccination. These receptors all stem from an adult in good health. CDR3s leave out the opening cysteine and the closing phenylalanine or tryptophan.

>13|TRBV19
ASSIPSSSNYGYT
>12|TRBV6-2/TRBV6-3
ASSSSGGTDTQY
>12|TRBV5-6
ASSFANTGSPLH
>13|TRBV6-5
ASRGTGTVRDEQY
>13|TRBV28
ASRVQGREGETQY
>11|TRBV7-2
ASSSRSNQPQH
>12|TRBV4-2
ASSPRTAVPEAF
>15|TRBV4-3
ASSQAGAGGSYNEQF
>11|TRBV6-5
ASSQGSLYGYT
>12|TRBV7-8
ASSSTGADYEQY
>11|TRBV7-2
ASSLDRAFEAF
>11|TRBV19
ASSNSARETQY
>14|TRBV19
ASSTTGQAYNQPQH